A single T cell receptor beta chain is shown here with its context. These data originate in a study of T cells of healthy individuals. Trimming removed 0 bases from V and 10 bases from J; junction bases left unmatched: 4. CDR1 and CDR2 (germline): LGHNA, YSLEER. The CDR3 length is 16 residues. TCRdb reprocessed the 5' RACE reads with MiXCR, giving one entry per CDR3 protein. The sample has tens of thousands of distinct CDR3 sequences, approximately 15% seen once. The V call is TRBV4-3, the J call TRBJ1-6, with 12 bases aligning to TRBD1. This clonotype was obtained from a human donor in good health. CDR3 in DNA: TGCGCCAGCAGCCAAGATGGGACAGGGGGCAGGTCACCCCTCCACTTT. Translating it yields CASSQDGTGGRSPLHF.